These 29 T cell receptor beta chains were sequenced from one sample in a study of cytomegalovirus exposure and HLA in healthy donors. The primer mix had 60 Vbeta and 13 Jbeta primers. Here immunoSEQ multiplex PCR was the method, and the copy in TCRdb shows in-frame clones only, minus some. The sample lists more than 150,000 clones; approximately 81% were seen once. The sequenced sample was PBMCs. The receptors originated from a woman younger than 30 in good health and CMV-seronegative.

The chain uses TRBV19 and TRBJ1-2; D ambiguous. Trimming cost V 7 bases and J 2 bases, with 8 bases left between them. This CDR3 has 12 residues. Germline V lookup: CDR1 LNHDA, CDR2 SQIVND (reference sequence). Written as DNA, the CDR3 is TGTGCCAGTAAAACGGGAAACTATGGCTACACCTTC. This encodes CASKTGNYGYTF.

This clone was detected once. This chain links TRBV11-2 with TRBJ2-7; the D gene is possibly TRBD2 (6 bases). This CDR3 has 14 amino acids. The germline gives CDR1 SGHAT, CDR2 FQNNGV. Trimming took 2 bases from V and 4 from J, leaving 12 bases between them. CDR3 DNA sequence: TGTGCCAGCAGCTTAATCCCGGAGGGGTACGAGCAGTACTTC. It codes for CASSLIPEGYEQYF.

The chain has TRBV11-2 and TRBJ2-7; D perhaps matches TRBD1 (5 bases). The CDR3 runs to 14 residues. The V gene's germline CDR1 is SGHAT and CDR2 FQNNGV. Trimming left V 8 bases short and J 7 bases short, with 21 bases between. The CDR3 DNA reads as TGTGCCAGCCTAAGAAGGACATCTCGTAGGGAGCAGTACTTC. It codes for CASLRRTSRREQYF.

The chain carries TRBV27 and TRBJ2-5; 9 bases agree with TRBD1. CDR3 length: 17 residues. The ends lost 5 bases at V and 5 bases at J; junction bases unmatched: 15. Germline CDR1 is MNHEY and CDR2 is SMNVEV (reference sequence). CDR3 nucleotide sequence: TGTGCCAGCAGTCTCACCAGTATGGGACAGGGATTCGAGACCCAGTACTTC. Amino acid sequence: CASSLTSMGQGFETQYF.

The chain couples TRBV14 to TRBJ2-5; D perhaps matches TRBD2 (6 bases). V lost 0 bases and J lost 4, with 21 bases in between. This CDR3 region has 18 residues. Germline V gives CDR1 SGHDN, CDR2 FVKESK. In DNA form, the CDR3 reads TGTGCCAGCAGCCAAGATCGGGGAGCGGCTCTGGGGGGAGAGACCCAGTACTTC. Translating it yields CASSQDRGAALGGETQYF.

This chain connects TRBV28 to TRBJ1-5, with D unclear. Germline CDR1 and CDR2: MDHEN and SYDVKM. V dropped 10 bases and J dropped 7 bases, with 14 bases sitting between them. The CDR3 spans 12 residues. In DNA, the CDR3 is TGTGCCACCAGGCGAGGGAACCAGCCCCAGCATTTT. Its protein is CATRRGNQPQHF.

The chain has TRBV7-9 and TRBJ2-2, with TRBD1 identical over 10 bases. CDR3 length equals 17 residues. CDR1 and CDR2 from the germline V gene are SEHNR and FQNEAQ (reference sequence). V was pared by 0 bases and J by 6 bases, with 7 bases of the junction left unmatched. This chain's CDR3 is CASSLALETGGAGELFF. CDR3 bases: TGTGCCAGCAGCTTAGCGTTGGAGACAGGGGGCGCCGGGGAGCTGTTTTTT.

J is TRBJ1-3 and V is TRBV6-5; no firm D call. Germline assignment: CDR1 MNHEY and CDR2 SVGAGI. Trimming stripped 7 bases from V and 8 bases from J, with 15 bases between. This CDR3 has 13 amino acids. The CDR3 protein is CASTPGPRDTIYF. CDR3 nucleotides: TGTGCCAGCACGCCAGGCCCTCGAGACACCATATATTTT.

The V call is TRBV2, the J call TRBJ1-2, with a tentative D call TRBD1 (5 bases). The CDR3 has 16 residues. The germline V gene has CDR1 SNHLY and CDR2 FYNNEI. Trimming took 2 bases from V and 2 from J, leaving 15 bases between them. Written as DNA, the CDR3 is TGTGCCAGCAGTGAAATGGGCCTGACAGTGAACTATGGCTACACCTTC. Its protein is CASSEMGLTVNYGYTF.

The chain combines TRBV7-2 with TRBJ1-5, with D perhaps TRBD1 (5 bases). The CDR3 totals 15 residues. Looked up from germline, CDR1 is SGHTA and CDR2 is FQGNSA. V dropped 7 bases and J dropped 6 bases, with 19 bases sitting between them. The CDR3 sequence: CASTRGGEISQPQHF. The CDR3 coding sequence is TGTGCCAGCACCCGGGGGGGGGAGATTAGTCAGCCCCAGCATTTT.

The V call is TRBV28, the J call TRBJ2-2; D remains ambiguous. The V and J ends lost 3 bases and 5 bases respectively, with 7 bases between them. The CDR3 is made up of 13 amino acids. The germline CDR1 and CDR2 sequences are MDHEN and SYDVKM. The CDR3 spells CASSFVGTGELFF. DNA of the CDR3: TGTGCCAGCAGTTTCGTCGGGACCGGGGAGCTGTTTTTT.

This clone was seen only a few times. Compared with germline, one end of the junction differs, possibly owing to a read error. The chain employs TRBV28 and TRBJ2-5, with D possibly TRBD1 on 6 matching bases. The CDR3 spans 16 residues. Per germline, CDR1 MDHEN and CDR2 SYDVKM. Here the CDR3 DNA reads TGTGCCAGCAGCTTATCGGGACACCCGTACCAAGAGACCCAGTACTTC. Its translation is CASSLSGHPYQETQYF.

The rearrangement links TRBV7-2 to TRBJ2-3, with 8 bases identical to TRBD2. Germline CDR1 reads SGHTA; CDR2 reads FQGNSA. The trim removed 4 bases at V and 0 bases at J, leaving 9 bases unmatched. This CDR3 contains 17 residues. CDR3 sequence: CASSSRTSPVSTDTQYF. The CDR3 DNA reads TGTGCCAGCAGCTCGCGGACTAGCCCCGTTAGCACAGATACGCAGTATTTT.

This clone was recorded a few times. The chain employs TRBV11-2 and TRBJ2-7; 7 nucleotides line up with TRBD2. This CDR3 has 14 amino acids. V was clipped by 6 bases and J by 3 bases; unmatched bases: 8. Germline assignment: CDR1 SGHAT and CDR2 FQNNGV. Written as DNA, the CDR3 is TGTGCCAGCAGGCTTCTCGGCGGGAGCTACGAGCAGTACTTC. Its protein is CASRLLGGSYEQYF.

This chain joins TRBV30 and TRBJ1-4, with TRBD1 identical over 7 bases. The V and J ends lost 1 base and 5 bases, in that order; junction bases with no gene match: 1. Germline V gene sequence: CDR1 GTSNPN, CDR2 SVGIG (reference sequence). The length of the CDR3 is 13 residues. Here the CDR3 reads CAWSAGGNEKLFF. The CDR3 DNA sequence: TGTGCCTGGAGTGCAGGGGGGAATGAAAAACTGTTTTTT.

The chain is built from TRBV7-2 and TRBJ2-1; 10 positions match TRBD1. With V trimmed by 6 bases and J by 10 bases, 9 bases remained unmatched. There are 14 residues in the CDR3. Germline CDR1 reads SGHTA; CDR2 reads FQGNSA. The CDR3 sequence: CASSTDRGRHEQFF. In DNA, the CDR3 is TGTGCCAGCAGTACAGACAGGGGGCGCCACGAGCAGTTCTTC. Drawing the rest from reference TRBV7-2 and TRBJ2-1, the complete variable domain is GAGVSQSPSNKVTEKGKDVELRCDPISGHTALYWYRQSLGQGLEFLIYFQGNSAPDKSGLPSDRFSAERTGGSVSTLTIQRTQQEDSAVYLCASSTDRGRHEQFFGPGTRLTVL.

This chain uses TRBV18 with TRBJ2-5, with 9 bases matching TRBD2. Germline loops: CDR1 KGHSH, CDR2 LQKENI. CDR3 size: 15 residues. The V segment lost 0 bases and the J segment 3 bases; nucleotides outside the gene matches: 2. CDR3 nucleotides: TGTGCCAGCTCACCACCGTTAGCGGGAGAAGAGACCCAGTACTTC. Residues: CASSPPLAGEETQYF.

The chain employs TRBV27 and TRBJ2-5, with TRBD1 matching 8 bases. The germline gives CDR1 MNHEY, CDR2 SMNVEV (reference sequence). The CDR3 contains 16 residues. After removal of 2 bases from V and 0 bases from J, the junction contained 5 bases not matched to a gene. The CDR3 DNA follows: TGTGCCAGCAGTTTAAGGACAGGGTTTGACCAAGAGACCCAGTACTTC. As protein: CASSLRTGFDQETQYF.

The chain combines TRBV27 with TRBJ2-7; the match to TRBD1 covers 7 bases. Trimming at V came to 2 bases and at J to 3 bases, leaving 7 bases not matched to a gene. Germline CDR1 and CDR2: MNHEY and SMNVEV (reference sequence). The CDR3 runs to 15 residues. CDR3 in amino acids: CASSLQGQLFYEQYF. CDR3 nucleotides: TGTGCCAGCAGTTTACAGGGACAGCTTTTCTACGAGCAGTACTTC.

This clone was detected a few times. This chain uses TRBV4-1 with TRBJ1-1, with TRBD1 matching 9 bases. Trimming cost V 3 bases and J 3 bases; bases outside gene matches: 2. This CDR3 has 14 residues. Germline values: CDR1 MGHRA, CDR2 YSYEKL. CDR3 coding DNA: TGCGCCAGCAGCCATAGACAGGGGGACACTGAAGCTTTCTTT. The encoded protein is CASSHRQGDTEAFF.

The table lists this clone with a few counts. V gene TRBV15 combines with J gene TRBJ1-5; 7 positions agree with TRBD1. The V gene end was trimmed by 5 bases and the J gene end by 0 bases; junction bases not matched to a gene: 22. This CDR3 region has 21 residues. Germline assignment: CDR1 LNHNV and CDR2 YYDKDF (reference sequence). The CDR3 spells CATSRFTGQPDRPYSNQPQHF. CDR3 DNA: TGTGCCACCAGCCGCTTTACGGGACAGCCGGATCGCCCATATAGCAATCAGCCCCAGCATTTT.

The chain couples TRBV5-4 to TRBJ2-5; D possibly corresponds to TRBD2 (6 bases). Germline CDR1 and CDR2: SGHNT and YYREEE (reference sequence). This CDR3 has 15 amino acids. The V and J ends lost 3 bases and 5 bases respectively, with 17 bases between them. In DNA form, the CDR3 reads TGTGCCAGCAGCTCTTATAACATCCGGGGGGAGACCCAGTACTTC. Residues: CASSSYNIRGETQYF. The whole variable domain, remainder taken from reference TRBV5-4 and TRBJ2-5, is ETGVTQSPTHLIKTRGQQVTLRCSSQSGHNTVSWYQQALGQGPQFIFQYYREEENGRGNFPPRFSGLQFPNYSSELNVNALELDDSALYLCASSSYNIRGETQYFGPGTRLLVL.

This chain joins TRBV4-2 and TRBJ2-5, with TRBD1 as a possible D gene (5 bases). Per germline, CDR1 LGHNA and CDR2 YNFKEQ. This CDR3 comprises 16 residues. The V end lost 1 base, the J end lost 4 bases, and 16 bases lay between the germline ends. The DNA for the CDR3 is TGTGCCAGCAGCCAAGTGCTTGCAGGGATGGTAGAGACCCAGTACTTC. It encodes CASSQVLAGMVETQYF.

This chain connects TRBV6-1 to TRBJ2-4, with D possibly being TRBD2 (5 bases). Trimming left V 4 bases short and J 7 bases short, with 5 bases between. Germline CDR1 MNHNS, CDR2 SASEGT. This CDR3 contains 11 residues. CDR3 region: CASSGRNIQYF. In DNA form, the CDR3 reads TGTGCCAGCAGTGGGAGGAACATTCAGTACTTC.

The rearrangement uses TRBV6-5 and TRBJ1-4; D not certain. The CDR3 has 13 residues. V gave up 6 bases and J gave up 5 bases, with 10 bases separating them. The germline gives CDR1 MNHEY, CDR2 SVGAGI. For the CDR3, the DNA is TGTGCCAGCAGGCGACGGGAGAATGAAAAACTGTTTTTT. This gives the protein CASRRRENEKLFF.

The genes are TRBV9 and TRBJ2-1, with TRBD2 identical over 13 bases. The CDR3 is 19 amino acids. CDR1 and CDR2 from the germline V gene are SGDLS and YYNGEE. The junction had 9 bases not matched to a gene; V was cut back by 3 bases and J by 0 bases. The CDR3 region is CASSAPGLAGWSSYNEQFF. The DNA of the CDR3 is TGTGCCAGCAGCGCCCCGGGACTAGCGGGATGGAGCTCCTACAATGAGCAGTTCTTC. Using reference TRBV9 and TRBJ2-1 for the parts outside the CDR3, the full variable domain is DSGVTQTPKHLITATGQRVTLRCSPRSGDLSVYWYQQSLDQGLQFLIQYYNGEERAKGNILERFSAQQFPDLHSELNLSSLELGDSALYFCASSAPGLAGWSSYNEQFFGPGTRLTVL.

This clone was picked up one time. V is TRBV29-1 and J is TRBJ2-5; 9 positions match TRBD1. CDR3 length equals 14 residues. Germline V gene data show CDR1 as SQVTM and CDR2 as ANQGSEA. J lost 4 bases, V lost 0 bases, and 3 bases had no gene match. The DNA of the CDR3 is TGCAGCGTTGAAGATGACAGGGGGGGAGAGACCCAGTACTTC. Translating gives CSVEDDRGGETQYF.

The chain combines TRBV7-9 with TRBJ1-4; 10 nucleotides agree with TRBD1. CDR1 is SEHNR and CDR2 is FQNEAQ in the germline V gene (reference sequence). The CDR3 is 15 residues long. V lost 8 bases to trimming and J lost 7 bases; unmatched junction nucleotides: 10. The CDR3 here is CASGTSGDRGEKLFF. The CDR3 DNA follows: TGTGCCAGCGGGACCAGCGGGGACAGGGGTGAAAAACTGTTTTTT.

The chain is built from TRBV4-1 and TRBJ2-2; D is perhaps TRBD2 (6 bases). CDR3 length: 14 amino acids. The germline CDR1 and CDR2 sequences are MGHRA and YSYEKL. The V and J ends lost 7 bases and 4 bases respectively, with 13 bases between them. CDR3 region: CASKWRAGTGELFF. CDR3 nucleotide sequence: TGCGCCAGCAAGTGGAGGGCGGGCACCGGGGAGCTGTTTTTT.